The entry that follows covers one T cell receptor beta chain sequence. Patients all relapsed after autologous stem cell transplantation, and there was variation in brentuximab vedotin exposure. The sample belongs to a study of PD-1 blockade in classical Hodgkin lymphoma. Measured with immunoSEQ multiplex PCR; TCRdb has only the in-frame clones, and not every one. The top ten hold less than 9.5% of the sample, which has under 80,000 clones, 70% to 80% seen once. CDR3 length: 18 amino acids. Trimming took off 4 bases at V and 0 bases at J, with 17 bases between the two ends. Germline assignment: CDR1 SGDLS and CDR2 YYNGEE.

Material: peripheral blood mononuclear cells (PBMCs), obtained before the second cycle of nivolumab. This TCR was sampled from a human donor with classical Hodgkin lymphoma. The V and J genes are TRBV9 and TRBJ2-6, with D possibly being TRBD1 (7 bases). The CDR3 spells CASSLGGQSSSGANVLTF. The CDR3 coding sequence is TGTGCCAGCAGCCTGGGGGGACAGAGCAGCTCTGGGGCCAACGTCCTGACTTTC.